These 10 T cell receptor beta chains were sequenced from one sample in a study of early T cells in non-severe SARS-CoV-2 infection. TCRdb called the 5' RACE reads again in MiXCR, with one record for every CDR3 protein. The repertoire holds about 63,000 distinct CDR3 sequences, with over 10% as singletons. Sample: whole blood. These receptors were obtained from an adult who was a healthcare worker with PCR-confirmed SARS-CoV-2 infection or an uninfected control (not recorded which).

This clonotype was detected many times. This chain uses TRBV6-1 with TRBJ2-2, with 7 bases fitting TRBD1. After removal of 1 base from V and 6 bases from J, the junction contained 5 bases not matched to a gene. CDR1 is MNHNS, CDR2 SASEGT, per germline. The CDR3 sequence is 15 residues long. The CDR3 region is CASSEVGGEPGELFF. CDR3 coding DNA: TGTGCCAGCAGTGAAGTAGGGGGCGAGCCCGGGGAGCTGTTTTTT.

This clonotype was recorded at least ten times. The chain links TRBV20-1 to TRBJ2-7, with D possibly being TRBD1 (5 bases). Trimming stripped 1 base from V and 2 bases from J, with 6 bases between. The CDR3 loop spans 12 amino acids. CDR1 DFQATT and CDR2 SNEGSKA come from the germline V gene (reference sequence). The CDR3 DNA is TGCAGTGCTAGAGTGGGGCCCTACGAGCAGTACTTC. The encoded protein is CSARVGPYEQYF.

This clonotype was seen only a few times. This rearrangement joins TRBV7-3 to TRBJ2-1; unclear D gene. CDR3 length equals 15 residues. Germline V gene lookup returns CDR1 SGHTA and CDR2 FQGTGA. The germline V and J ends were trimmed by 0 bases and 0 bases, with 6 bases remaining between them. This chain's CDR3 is CASSLTQSSYNEQFF. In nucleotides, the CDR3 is TGTGCCAGCAGCTTAACCCAGAGCTCCTACAATGAGCAGTTCTTC.

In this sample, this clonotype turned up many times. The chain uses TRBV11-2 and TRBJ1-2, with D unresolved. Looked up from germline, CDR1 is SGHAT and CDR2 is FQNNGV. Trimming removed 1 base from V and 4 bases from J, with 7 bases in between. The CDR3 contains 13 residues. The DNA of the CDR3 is TGTGCCAGCAGCTTAGGCCAGGTCTATGGCTACACCTTC. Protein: CASSLGQVYGYTF.

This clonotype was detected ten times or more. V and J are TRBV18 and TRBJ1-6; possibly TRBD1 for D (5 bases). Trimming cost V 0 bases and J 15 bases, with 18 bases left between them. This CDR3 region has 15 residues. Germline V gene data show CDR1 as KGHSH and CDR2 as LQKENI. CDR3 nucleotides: TGTGCCAGCTCACCACCGGGAGGGGCGACTTCTCGCCTCCACTTT. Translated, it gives CASSPPGGATSRLHF.

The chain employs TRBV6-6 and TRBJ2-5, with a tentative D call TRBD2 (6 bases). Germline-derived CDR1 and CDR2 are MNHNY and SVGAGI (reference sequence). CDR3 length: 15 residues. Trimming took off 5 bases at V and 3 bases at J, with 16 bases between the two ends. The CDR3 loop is CASSPGTGVEETQYF. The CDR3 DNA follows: TGTGCCAGCAGTCCAGGTACGGGAGTTGAAGAGACCCAGTACTTC.

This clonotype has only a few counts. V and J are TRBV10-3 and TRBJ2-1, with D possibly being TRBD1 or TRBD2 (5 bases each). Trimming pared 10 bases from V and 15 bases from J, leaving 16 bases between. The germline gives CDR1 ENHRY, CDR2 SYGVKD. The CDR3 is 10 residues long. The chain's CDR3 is CATGPGKGFF. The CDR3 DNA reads TGTGCCACGGGACCGGGAAAGGGGTTCTTC.

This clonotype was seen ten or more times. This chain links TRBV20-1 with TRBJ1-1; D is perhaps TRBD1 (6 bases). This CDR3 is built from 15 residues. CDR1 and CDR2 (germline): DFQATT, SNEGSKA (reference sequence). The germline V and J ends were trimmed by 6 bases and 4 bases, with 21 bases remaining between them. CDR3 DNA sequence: TGCAGTGCCCCTTCCTCGGGGGCCCCGGTCACTGAAGCTTTCTTT. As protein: CSAPSSGAPVTEAFF.

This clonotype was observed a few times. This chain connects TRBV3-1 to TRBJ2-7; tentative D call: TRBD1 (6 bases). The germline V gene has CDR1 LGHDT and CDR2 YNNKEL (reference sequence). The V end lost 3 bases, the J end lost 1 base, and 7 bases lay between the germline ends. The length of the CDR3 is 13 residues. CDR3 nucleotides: TGTGCCAGCAGCCATGGACAGTCCTACGAGCAGTACTTC. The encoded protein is CASSHGQSYEQYF.

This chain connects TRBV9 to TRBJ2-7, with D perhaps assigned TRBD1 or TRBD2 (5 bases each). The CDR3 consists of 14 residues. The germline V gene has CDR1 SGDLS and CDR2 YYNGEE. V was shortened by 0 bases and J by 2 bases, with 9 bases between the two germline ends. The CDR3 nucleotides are TGTGCCAGCAGCGTAGAACTGGGGGCCTACGAGCAGTACTTC. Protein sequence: CASSVELGAYEQYF.